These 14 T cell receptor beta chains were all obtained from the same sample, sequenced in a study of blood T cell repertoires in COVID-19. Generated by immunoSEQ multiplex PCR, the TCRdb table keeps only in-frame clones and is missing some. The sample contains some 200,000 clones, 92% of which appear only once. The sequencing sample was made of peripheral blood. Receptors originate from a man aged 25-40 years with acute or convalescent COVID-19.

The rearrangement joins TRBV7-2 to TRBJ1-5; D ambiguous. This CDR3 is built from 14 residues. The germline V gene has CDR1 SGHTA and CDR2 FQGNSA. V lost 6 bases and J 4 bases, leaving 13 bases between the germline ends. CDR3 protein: CASRATQINQPQHF. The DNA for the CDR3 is TGTGCCAGCAGAGCGACGCAGATTAATCAGCCCCAGCATTTT.

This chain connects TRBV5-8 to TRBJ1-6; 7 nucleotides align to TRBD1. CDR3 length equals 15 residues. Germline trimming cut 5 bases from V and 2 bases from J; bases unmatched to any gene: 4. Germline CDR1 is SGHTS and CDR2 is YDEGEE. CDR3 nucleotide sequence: TGTGCCAGCAGGCCGGGACAGCCCTATAATTCACCCCTCCACTTT. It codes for CASRPGQPYNSPLHF. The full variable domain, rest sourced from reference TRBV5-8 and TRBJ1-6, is EAGVTQSPTHLIKTRGQQATLRCSPISGHTSVYWYQQALGLGLQFLLWYDEGEERNRGNFPPRFSGRQFPNYSSELNVNALELEDSALYLCASRPGQPYNSPLHFGNGTRLTVT.

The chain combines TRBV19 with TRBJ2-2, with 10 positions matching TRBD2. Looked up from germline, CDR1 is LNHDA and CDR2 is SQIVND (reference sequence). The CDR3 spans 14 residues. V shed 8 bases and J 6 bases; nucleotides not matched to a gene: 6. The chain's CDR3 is CASGSSGRAGELFF. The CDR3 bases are TGTGCCAGTGGCTCTAGCGGGAGAGCCGGGGAGCTGTTTTTT.

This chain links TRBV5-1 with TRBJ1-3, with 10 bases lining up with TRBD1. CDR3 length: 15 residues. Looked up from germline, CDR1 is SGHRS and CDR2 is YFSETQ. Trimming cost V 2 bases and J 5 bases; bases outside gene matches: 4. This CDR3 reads CASSLGTGERNTIYF. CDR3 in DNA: TGCGCCAGCAGCTTAGGGACAGGGGAAAGAAACACCATATATTTT.

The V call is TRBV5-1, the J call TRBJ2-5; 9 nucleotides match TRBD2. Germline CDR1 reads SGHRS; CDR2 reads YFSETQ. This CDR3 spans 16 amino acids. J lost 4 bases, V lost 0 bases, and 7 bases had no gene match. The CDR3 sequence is CASSLGLAGVGETQYF. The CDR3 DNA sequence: TGCGCCAGCAGCTTGGGGTTAGCGGGAGTAGGAGAGACCCAGTACTTC.

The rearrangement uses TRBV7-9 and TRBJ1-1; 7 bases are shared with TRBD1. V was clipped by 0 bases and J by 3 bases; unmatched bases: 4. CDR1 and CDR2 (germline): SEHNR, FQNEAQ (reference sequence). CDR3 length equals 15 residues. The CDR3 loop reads CASSLAVGGYTEAFF. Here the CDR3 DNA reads TGTGCCAGCAGCTTAGCGGTAGGGGGCTACACTGAAGCTTTCTTT. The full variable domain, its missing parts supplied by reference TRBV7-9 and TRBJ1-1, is DTGVSQNPRHKITKRGQNVTFRCDPISEHNRLYWYRQTLGQGPEFLTYFQNEAQLEKSRLLSDRFSAERPKGSFSTLEIQRTEQGDSAMYLCASSLAVGGYTEAFFGQGTRLTVV.

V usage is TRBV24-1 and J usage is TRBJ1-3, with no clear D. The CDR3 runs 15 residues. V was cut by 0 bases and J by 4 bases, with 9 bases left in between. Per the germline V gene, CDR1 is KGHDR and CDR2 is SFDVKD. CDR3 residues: CATSDLKIAGNTIYF. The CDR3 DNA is TGTGCCACCAGTGATTTGAAGATAGCGGGAAACACCATATATTTT.

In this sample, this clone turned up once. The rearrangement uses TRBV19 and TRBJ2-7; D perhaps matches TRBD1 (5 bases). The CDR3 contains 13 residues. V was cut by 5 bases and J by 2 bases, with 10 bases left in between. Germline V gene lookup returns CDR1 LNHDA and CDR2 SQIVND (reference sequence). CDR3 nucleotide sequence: TGTGCCAGTAGTTCGCAGGGCACCTACGAGCAGTACTTC. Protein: CASSSQGTYEQYF.

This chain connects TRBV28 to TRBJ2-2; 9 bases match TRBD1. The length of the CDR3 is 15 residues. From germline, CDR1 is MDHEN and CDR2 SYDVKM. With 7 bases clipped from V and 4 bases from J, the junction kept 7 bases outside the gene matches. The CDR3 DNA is TGTGCCAGCACTACAGGGGGCGCCGGCACCGGGGAGCTGTTTTTT. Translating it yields CASTTGGAGTGELFF.

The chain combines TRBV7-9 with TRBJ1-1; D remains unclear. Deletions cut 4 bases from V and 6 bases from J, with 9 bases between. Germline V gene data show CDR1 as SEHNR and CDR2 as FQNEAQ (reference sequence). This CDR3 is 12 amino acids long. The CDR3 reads CASSSQAPEAFF. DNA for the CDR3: TGTGCCAGCAGCTCCCAAGCCCCTGAAGCTTTCTTT.

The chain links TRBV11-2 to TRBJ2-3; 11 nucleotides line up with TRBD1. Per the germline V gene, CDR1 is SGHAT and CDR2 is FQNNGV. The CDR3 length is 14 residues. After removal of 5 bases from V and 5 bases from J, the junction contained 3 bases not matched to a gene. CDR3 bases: TGTGCCAGCAGCCCCGGGACAGGGGGAGATACGCAGTATTTT. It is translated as CASSPGTGGDTQYF. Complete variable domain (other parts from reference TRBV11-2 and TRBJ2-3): EAGVAQSPRYKIIEKRQSVAFWCNPISGHATLYWYQQILGQGPKLLIQFQNNGVVDDSQLPKDRFSAERLKGVDSTLKIQPAKLEDSAVYLCASSPGTGGDTQYFGPGTRLTVL.

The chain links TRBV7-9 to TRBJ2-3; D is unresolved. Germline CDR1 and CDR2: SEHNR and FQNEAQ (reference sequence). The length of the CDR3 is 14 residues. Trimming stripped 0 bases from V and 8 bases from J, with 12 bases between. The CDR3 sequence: CASSLALPSGTQYF. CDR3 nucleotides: TGTGCCAGCAGCTTAGCGCTTCCGTCCGGTACGCAGTATTTT.

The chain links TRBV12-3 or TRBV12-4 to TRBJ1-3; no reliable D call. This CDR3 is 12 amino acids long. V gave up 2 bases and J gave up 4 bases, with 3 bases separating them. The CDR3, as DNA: TGTGCCAGCAGTTTAACAGGAAACACCATATATTTT. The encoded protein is CASSLTGNTIYF.

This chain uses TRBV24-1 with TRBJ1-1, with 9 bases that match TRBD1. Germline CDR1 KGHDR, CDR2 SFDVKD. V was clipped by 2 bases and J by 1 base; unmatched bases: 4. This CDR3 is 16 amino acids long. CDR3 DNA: TGTGCCACCAGTGATTCTGGGACAGGGAGGAACACTGAAGCTTTCTTT. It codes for CATSDSGTGRNTEAFF.